What follows describes a single T cell receptor (beta chain). Its specificity is not known. The data originate from a study of response to subunit inactivated influenza vaccine. Notes on the study in general: After each seasonal influenza vaccination, few new T cells are recruited, the authors suggested.

Looked up from germline, CDR1 is SGHKS and CDR2 is YYEKEE (reference sequence). The CDR3 is 16 amino acids. The V gene lost 4 bases and the J gene lost 2 bases, with 17 bases spanning the gap. TCRdb reprocessed the RT-PCR reads via MiXCR and lists one record per CDR3 protein. The table records 600,000 to 700,000 distinct CDR3 sequences, 14% of them present only once. This clonotype originated in a middle-aged man who received an inactivated influenza vaccine. Sequences were derived from PBMCs from blood, sampled roughly 2 weeks before vaccination. This chain uses TRBV5-5 with TRBJ2-3; D is perhaps TRBD1 (6 bases). The CDR3 DNA follows: TGTGCCAGCAGCCATACCCCAGGGGCACCCACAGATACGCAGTATTTT. Amino acids: CASSHTPGAPTDTQYF.